These 20 T cell receptor beta chains were sequenced from one sample in a study of tissue T cells after allogeneic stem cell transplantation. TCRdb's copy holds only in-frame clones and misses some; the assay was immunoSEQ multiplex PCR. The sample includes roughly 6,600 clones, about half of them seen just once. Time point noted: mouse harvest day 7 after allogeneic transplant. The graft held 10^6 splenic CD5+ T cells and 10^7 T-cell-depleted bone marrow cells. Sequenced material: lymph node tissue. These TCRs come from a female BALB/c mouse given C57BL/6 T cells with graft-versus-host disease after an allogeneic hematopoietic cell transplant.

This clone was detected a few times. Genes here carry mouse names. The read ends 1 residue before the CDR3 terminus; that terminus is restored from the germline J gene. The chain is built from TRBV2 and TRBJ2-5; 7 bases agree with TRBD2. This CDR3 spans 14 amino acids. CDR1 is LGHNA, CDR2 YSYQKL, per germline. Unmatched junction bases numbered 2, after V lost 0 bases and J lost 5 bases. Partial CDR3 DNA: TGTGCCAGCAGCCAAGAGGGGGGGGGAGACACCCAGTAC. It specifies CASSQEGGGDTQY. The whole CDR3 is CASSQEGGGDTQYF.

As concerns this clone: Mouse gene names and germline throughout. The read comes to an end 1 residue before the CDR3 does, leaving the germline J gene to fill in the end. The chain uses TRBV3 and TRBJ2-4; 7 nucleotides line up with TRBD2. The CDR3 is 15 residues long. Germline V gene sequence: CDR1 SNHLY, CDR2 FYNGKV (reference sequence). The junction had 7 bases not matched to a gene; V was cut back by 4 bases and J by 3 bases. CDR3 DNA, as far as it was read: TGTGCCAGCAGCTGGGCACTGGGGTCCCAAAACACCTTGTAC. It yields the protein CASSWALGSQNTLY. The full CDR3 protein reads CASSWALGSQNTLYF. The complete variable domain, with remaining parts taken from reference TRBV3 and TRBJ2-4, reads GPKVLQIPSHQIIDMGQMVTLNCDPVSNHLYFYWYKQILGQQMEFLVNFYNGKVMEKSKLFKDQFSVERPDGSYFTLKIQPTALEDSAVYFCASSWALGSQNTLYFGAGTRLSVL.

As to this clone: Gene names are mouse gene names. The read finishes 1 residue shy of the CDR3 end, and the germline J gene is used to complete it. The chain combines TRBV13-2 with TRBJ2-4, with a weak D call TRBD2 (6 bases). This CDR3 spans 14 amino acids. Germline V CDR1 and CDR2: NNHNN, SYGAGS (reference sequence). The V gene lost 0 bases and the J gene lost 6 bases, with 11 bases spanning the gap. The CDR3 reads CASGDAAGVNTLYF. The DNA read from the CDR3 is TGTGCCAGCGGTGATGCGGCTGGGGTGAACACCTTGTAC.

About this clone itself: All gene names here are mouse names. The DNA ends 1 residue before the CDR3 does, and the rest of the CDR3 is filled in from the germline J gene. The chain joins TRBV26 to TRBJ1-1, with D uncertain. CDR3 length equals 13 residues. Trimming stripped 0 bases from V and 4 bases from J, with 6 bases between. CDR1 is KGHPV, CDR2 FQNQEV, per germline (reference sequence). CDR3 loop: CASSLSWGTEVFF. Incomplete CDR3 DNA: TGTGCCAGCAGTCTGTCGTGGGGCACAGAAGTCTTC.

As regards this clone: The gene symbols are mouse symbols. The CDR3 end falls 1 residue outside the read, so it is completed with the germline J gene. This rearrangement joins TRBV13-3 to TRBJ2-4; a weak D match, TRBD2 (6 bases). Germline V gene lookup returns CDR1 NNHDY and CDR2 SYVADS. The V and J ends lost 2 bases and 1 base respectively, with 8 bases between them. This CDR3 spans 14 amino acids. Here the CDR3 reads CASSEAGGQNTLYF. The DNA read from the CDR3 is TGTGCCAGCAGTGAGGCTGGGGGTCAAAACACCTTGTAC.

A remark on this clone: Germline and genes: mouse. The CDR3 extends 1 residue past the end of the read, so its final part is completed from the germline J gene. Distinct nucleotide sequences in the sample also encode this CDR3. The V call is TRBV26, the J call TRBJ1-1, with D unresolved. V gave up 3 bases and J gave up 1 base, with 9 bases separating them. CDR3 size: 14 residues. Germline loops: CDR1 KGHPV, CDR2 FQNQEV (reference sequence). This CDR3 is CASSLGQRNTEVFF. The sequenced part of the CDR3 DNA is TGTGCCAGCAGTCTCGGGCAAAGAAACACAGAAGTCTTC.

This clone was counted only a few times. Each gene name is a mouse one. The CDR3 goes on 1 residue after the read ends, and that part is filled in from the germline J gene. This rearrangement joins TRBV15 to TRBJ2-2; a weak D match, TRBD2 (6 bases). The V gene's germline CDR1 is SGHND and CDR2 FRSKSL. V was clipped by 5 bases and J by 2 bases, with 9 bases between them. The CDR3 is made up of 14 amino acids. This CDR3 is CASSPGLNTGQLYF. The CDR3 bases that were read are TGTGCCAGCAGTCCAGGACTGAACACCGGGCAGCTCTAC.

Notes on this clone: The listed genes are named as in mouse. The read ends 1 residue early relative to the CDR3; the germline J gene fills the gap. This same CDR3 is encoded by further DNA sequences in the sample. The chain uses TRBV26 and TRBJ1-1; D uncertain. The ends were cut back, 0 bases at V and 0 bases at J, with 2 bases in the middle. The CDR3 extends over 13 amino acids. Germline CDR1 and CDR2: KGHPV and FQNQEV (reference sequence). Incomplete CDR3 DNA: TGTGCCAGCAGTCTGTCGGCAAACACAGAAGTCTTC. As protein: CASSLSANTEVF. The whole CDR3 region reads CASSLSANTEVFF.

Only a few counts were recorded for this clone. Gene and germline names: mouse. The CDR3 is cut off 1 residue early in the read; its end comes from the germline J gene. J is TRBJ2-5 and V is TRBV16; D uncertain. V lost 3 bases, J lost 5 bases, and 6 bases lay in between. This CDR3 is 12 amino acids long. In germline, CDR1 is SGHSA, CDR2 FRNQAP. Here the CDR3 reads CASSFTRDTQYF. CDR3 DNA (partial): TGTGCAAGCAGCTTTACAAGAGACACCCAGTAC.

Turning to this clone: Mouse gene names and germline throughout. The CDR3 sequence: CASRYWGGQNTLYF. CDR3 DNA (partial): TGTGCCAGCAGATACTGGGGGGGTCAAAACACCTTGTAC. The V and J genes are TRBV4 and TRBJ2-4, with 9 bases fitting TRBD2. The read terminates 1 residue before the CDR3 end, so the remaining end is supplied by the germline J gene. Trimming took 6 bases from V and 1 from J; bases not matched to a gene: 2. This CDR3 region has 14 residues. Germline V lookup: CDR1 LGHDT, CDR2 YNNKQL (reference sequence).

This clone qualifies as medium-sized. Gene names are the mouse ones. The sequenced fragment ends 1 residue before the CDR3 boundary, so the rest is inferred from the germline J gene. The J gene is TRBJ2-7, the V gene TRBV1; 10 positions match TRBD2. CDR3 length: 14 amino acids. The V gene's germline CDR1 is NSQYPW and CDR2 LRSPGD (reference sequence). The trim removed 4 bases at V and 2 bases at J, leaving 2 bases unmatched. CDR3 bases read: TGCACCTGCAGTGAGGGGACTGGGGCCTATGAACAGTAC. Translation gives CTCSEGTGAYEQY. The whole CDR3 protein is CTCSEGTGAYEQYF.

A remark on this clone: The genes and germline here are from mouse. The read ends 1 residue before the CDR3 terminus; that terminus is restored from the germline J gene. The gene calls are TRBV13-1 and TRBJ2-1; 7 positions match TRBD2. The CDR3 has 13 amino acids. V was clipped by 2 bases and J by 7 bases; unmatched bases: 3. Germline CDR1 reads NSHNY; CDR2 reads SYGAGN. The CDR3 protein is CASSEGGGAEQFF. The CDR3 DNA, read in part, is TGTGCCAGCAGTGAAGGTGGGGGGGCTGAGCAGTTC.

This clone has just a few counts. Mouse gene names apply. The sequenced fragment ends 1 residue before the CDR3 boundary, so the rest is inferred from the germline J gene. The gene calls are TRBV14 and TRBJ1-1; unclear D gene. The CDR3 is made up of 13 amino acids. Germline lookup yields CDR1 SGHDT and CDR2 FRDEAV. The germline V and J ends were trimmed by 1 base and 0 bases, with 4 bases remaining between them. The sequenced CDR3 bases are TGTGCCAGCAGTTTCGGACAGAACACAGAAGTCTTC. Translating gives CASSFGQNTEVF. The complete CDR3 sequence is CASSFGQNTEVFF.

Worth noting for this clone: Gene labels here are mouse ones. The sequence runs out 1 residue before the end of the CDR3; the remainder is reconstructed from the germline J gene. The chain has TRBV5 and TRBJ2-1, with a weak D call TRBD1 (5 bases). V lost 2 bases, J lost 7 bases, and 6 bases lay in between. The germline CDR1 and CDR2 sequences are LGHNA and YNLKQL (reference sequence). The CDR3 covers 12 residues. Partial CDR3 DNA: TGTGCCAGCAGCCAAAGACAGGCTGAGCAGTTC. Translating gives CASSQRQAEQF. The complete CDR3 sequence is CASSQRQAEQFF.

With regard to this clone: Gene names are mouse gene names. The read ends 1 residue shy of where the CDR3 ends; the end is completed using the germline J gene. This chain joins TRBV15 and TRBJ2-2, with unresolved D. Between the trimmed V and J ends, which lost 7 bases and 2 bases, there was a span of 5 bases. The CDR3 is 12 residues long. Germline-derived CDR1 and CDR2 are SGHND and FRSKSL. The CDR3 DNA, read in part, is TGTGCCAGCACAGTGAACACCGGGCAGCTCTAC. This codes for CASTVNTGQLY. The complete CDR3 reads CASTVNTGQLYF.

Comments on this clone: Any gene name here is a mouse gene name. The read stops 1 residue short of the end of the CDR3; the missing end is completed from the germline J gene. The rearrangement joins TRBV26 to TRBJ1-5; D not resolved. Germline values: CDR1 KGHPV, CDR2 FQNQEV (reference sequence). The CDR3 runs 14 residues. Between the trimmed V and J ends, which lost 6 bases and 0 bases, there was a span of 9 bases. The CDR3 DNA, read in part, is TGTGCCAGCAGCCCCGGGAATAACAACCAGGCTCCGCTT. Translation: CASSPGNNNQAPL. The CDR3 in full is CASSPGNNNQAPLF.

Worth noting for this clone: The gene names given are mouse names. Read coverage stops 1 residue before the CDR3 terminus; the germline J gene supplies the remainder. This chain joins TRBV1 and TRBJ2-7, with 10 bases fitting TRBD1. The CDR3 covers 14 residues. CDR1 NSQYPW and CDR2 LRSPGD come from the germline V gene (reference sequence). Losses at the gene ends were 3 bases for V and 4 bases for J; bases not matched to a gene: 3. CDR3 residues: CTCSARDRGYEQYF. The part of the CDR3 DNA that was read is TGCACCTGCAGTGCCCGGGACAGGGGATATGAACAGTAC.

A note on this clone: Germline and genes: mouse. The read stops 1 residue short of the end of the CDR3; the missing end is completed from the germline J gene. The chain carries TRBV19 and TRBJ1-3; weak D call: TRBD1 (6 bases). There are 10 residues in the CDR3. Trimming took off 9 bases at V and 8 bases at J, with 9 bases between the two ends. Per the germline V gene, CDR1 is FNHDT and CDR2 is SITEND (reference sequence). The chain's CDR3 is CAKNRDTLYF. The DNA read from the CDR3 is TGTGCCAAGAACAGGGATACGCTCTAT.

By share of the sample, this clone is large. Genes and germline are mouse. With the read ending 1 residue before the CDR3 end, the germline J gene is used to fill in that end. The J gene is TRBJ2-5, the V gene TRBV16; no clear D gene. The CDR3 is made up of 14 amino acids. V lost 2 bases and J lost 0, with 6 bases in between. Germline values: CDR1 SGHSA, CDR2 FRNQAP. CDR3 DNA (partial): TGTGCAAGCAGCTTAAGGGTTAACCAAGACACCCAGTAC. This codes for CASSLRVNQDTQY. The CDR3 as a whole reads CASSLRVNQDTQYF.

Of note for this clone: Here the gene names and germline are mouse. The CDR3 end is not reached by the read, which stops 1 residue before it; the germline J gene fills it in. This chain uses TRBV29 with TRBJ1-2; 9 positions agree with TRBD1. With 5 bases clipped from V and 0 bases from J, the junction kept 1 base outside the gene matches. CDR1 MSHET and CDR2 SYDVDS come from the germline V gene. This CDR3 has 14 residues. The CDR3 reads CASSRDRANSDYTF. CDR3 bases read: TGTGCTAGCAGTCGGGACAGGGCAAACTCCGACTACACC.